This T cell receptor beta chain appears in the sequencing data of a study of T cell clones after liver transplantation (dated by TCRdb to the late 2010s). Looking at the study overall: The samples were obtained from ITN030ST, a randomized trial that attempted immunosuppression withdrawal within 2 years after liver transplantation. After a pre-transplant mixed lymphocyte reaction, TCRbeta sequencing was used to pinpoint donor-reactive T cell clones, which were subsequently tracked in post-transplant blood. Third party-reactive TCRbeta sequences from pre-transplant MLRs were also identified as an antigen-independent comparator for donor-reactive sequences. Of the eight recipients, a few were HCV-positive, while the remaining recipients had been transplanted for non-autoimmune, non-viral indications. Subjects received no induction therapy and standard immunosuppression until randomization at 12-24 months post-transplant. Tolerance was defined as complete immunosuppression withdrawal for at least one year with no rise in liver enzymes beyond twice the upper limit of normal. Blood samples were collected pre-transplant, pre-randomization before withdrawal, and post-randomization after either complete withdrawal or failed withdrawal. A cohort of 8 liver transplant recipients was studied, of whom 3 were classified as tolerant and 5 as non-tolerant. The paper as a whole reports these results and caveats: Once repertoire turnover was taken into account, donor-reactive detection showed a significant reduction for CD4 in 7 of 8 subjects and for CD8 in 8 of 8. Without allograft tissue specimens, donor-reactive T cells may have migrated into the graft rather than being deleted. In 5 of 8 subjects, regardless of tolerance or HCV status, circulating donor-reactive CD4 TCRbeta sequences dropped significantly post-transplant. The decline in donor-reactive sequences exceeded the decline in third party-reactive sequences, suggesting partial antigen-specific deletion that was unrelated to withdrawal success. In two subjects, low numbers of available donor cells limited the measurable donor-reactive repertoire. The conclusions were preliminary, being limited by small, heterogeneous patient numbers and by non-standardized post-transplant time points.

Using immunoSEQ, frozen genomic DNA was subjected to high-throughput TCRbeta CDR3 sequencing, a process that included PCR amplification, mapping, bias correction and internal controls. As for the authors' bioinformatics: Only productive rearrangements were retained, and each unique TCRbeta sequence was defined by its CDR3 nucleotide sequence together with its V and J gene. Donor-reactive sequences required at least 5-fold expansion in CFSE-low cells versus unstimulated pre-transplant cells and at least 0.01% frequency. Per-subject minimum frequency thresholds, based on the lowest-template unstimulated sample, ensured at least 90% detection power. Repertoire turnover was measured by Jensen-Shannon divergence between the top 1000 TCRbeta sequences post- and pre-transplant. Two-sided Fisher's exact tests were used to test for changes in how often donor-reactive sequences were detected. In its TCRdb copy, this immuneACCESS table keeps in-frame sequences only and misses some clones. Where compared with another copy, unresolved V genes explain less than half of these, and the others have no known cause. V and J calls and clone size are as listed in that table; D and trimming were resolved from the DNA. A total of roughly 56,000 clones appear in this sample, 70% to 75% of them only once. Less than 10% of the sample is taken by the ten largest.

Unstimulated PBMCs, after thawing, were stained for CD3, CD4 and CD8 and then FACS-sorted into CD3+CD4+ and CD3+CD8+ populations. All 8 studied subjects were randomized to withdrawal of immunosuppression. Genomic DNA was isolated with the Qiagen DNeasy Blood and Tissue Kit. In this sample, this clone turned up a few times. This clone's antigen is unknown. Qualities for individual bases were not recorded, and no much larger clone is one base off. The CDR3 contains 20 residues, cysteine and phenylalanine counted. The read is trimmed to its CDR3 DNA, 60 bases read in frame from base 1. CDR1 and CDR2 were assigned from the germline V gene as SNHLY and FYNNEI. V loses 1 base at its end and J loses 0 bases; junction bases beyond the gene matches: 12.

The chain couples TRBV2 to TRBJ2-3; TRBD2 aligns with 11 central bases. This sample comprised CD4+ T cells from blood, obtained around 4.5 years after liver transplant. The clonotype was recovered from a human patient who received a liver transplant. In transplant recipients, some T cells may be of donor rather than host origin. The nucleotide sequence reads as follows: TGTGCCAGCAGTGAAGTGTCTAGGTTTGGGACTAGCGGAAGCACAGATACGCAGTATTTT. It encodes CASSEVSRFGTSGSTDTQYF.